This entry describes one T cell receptor beta chain. This clone was recorded a few times. The antigen it recognizes is unknown. Per-base quality was not reported, and no clone a single base away is much larger than it. A distance of 15 bases separates the germline ends of V and J, which lose 7 bases and 2 bases respectively. The CDR3 numbers 14 residues from cysteine through phenylalanine. This entry keeps only the CDR3 DNA: 42 bases, framed from base 1. For CDR1 and CDR2, the germline V gene lists SQVTM and ANQGSEA. The data were obtained in a study of blood T cell repertoires in COVID-19 (dated by TCRdb to the early 2020s). Regarding the research as a whole: The collaborator samples originated in the United States, Italy and Spain and spanned the acute and convalescent phases of COVID-19. The material from the prospective study consisted of cDNA or gDNA derived from T cells, B-cell-depleted T cells, or PBMCs. Deeply sampled blood TCRbeta repertoires from subjects exposed to, actively infected with, or recovered from COVID-19 were included in the dataset. The repertoires were released in a freely available public database meant as a resource for research on the immune response to SARS-CoV-2. Samples came from the ongoing ImmuneRACE study (first 160 participants) plus 1,254 subjects from 6 global collaborators. The sample metadata nearly always contained a de-identified subject ID, COVID-19 status, age in years and sex. Where available, HLA class I and class II types were obtained from metadata supplied by the sample provider rather than from assay-based typing.

The study at large found these results: Clinical and demographic metadata were provided uncurated, with the amount varying by source and participant.

Participants in the prospective study were aged roughly 18 to 100 years, lived in 20 to 30 United States geographic areas, and enrolled through a virtual design. In the prospective study, participants were assigned to cohorts based on the clinical history participants reported in a screening survey and a study questionnaire. ImmuneRACE Cohort 3 recovered participants were defined by two consecutive negative NP/OP PCR tests, healthcare professional clearance, or symptom resolution. Each participant in the prospective study had whole blood, serum and a nasopharyngeal or oropharyngeal swab collected by mobile phlebotomists. Over a roughly 2-month period, participants in the prospective study had the option of providing additional blood draws and questionnaires. Before DNA extraction, prospective study blood samples were shipped either frozen or at room temperature. The immunoSEQ Assay, a bias-controlled multiplex PCR, was used to amplify TCRbeta CDR3 regions from genomic DNA. Turning to the authors' computational methods: The number of nucleated cells in each sample was estimated by amplification of reference gene primers within the assay. To quantify the absolute abundance of each unique TCRbeta CDR3 rearrangement, sequence reads were collapsed and filtered. For each sample, productive Simpson clonality was calculated by taking the square root of Simpson's diversity index across productive rearrangements. This immuneACCESS table, as held by TCRdb, lists in-frame sequences with V and J called but not all clones. Of the missing ones, under half trace to an unresolved V gene in checked studies; the others have no known cause. V and J calls and clone size are copied from that table; D and trimming were computed from the DNA. The sample has 310,000 or so clones on record, around nine tenths of them singletons. Approximately 6% of the sample goes to the ten largest clones.

The source material was PBMCs or T cells enriched from blood (not recorded which). The source of this sequence is a woman in her twenties or thirties who had recovered from COVID-19. The chain is made from TRBV29-1 and TRBJ1-5; TRBD1 is perhaps the D gene, given 5 matching bases. The nucleotide sequence reads TGCAGCGCCCAGGGTTTGTACCGCAATCAGCCCCAGCATTTT. Protein translation: CSAQGLYRNQPQHF.